These 27 T cell receptor beta chains share one sample of origin, sequenced in a study of T cell repertoires in cytomegalovirus infection. TCRdb itself ran the reads through MiXCR, one entry per CDR3 protein. The sample carries around 430,000 distinct CDR3 sequences, roughly 42% recorded once. These receptors' targets are unknown. The sequencing used cultured PBMCs, collected from culture after CMV antigen stimulation. The receptors here all came from a human donor in good health (CMV status not recorded). Some clones in this sample may be carry-over from other donors' samples.

The gene calls are TRBV7-9 and TRBJ2-1; D gene ambiguous. This CDR3 comprises 15 residues. Germline V gene data show CDR1 as SEHNR and CDR2 as FQNEAQ (reference sequence). The V end lost 1 base, the J end lost 1 base, and 8 bases lay between the germline ends. CDR3: CASSLDWLSYNEQFF. CDR3 DNA: TGTGCCAGCAGCTTAGACTGGCTATCCTACAATGAGCAGTTCTTC.

There are many counts of this clonotype. The chain combines TRBV7-8 with TRBJ2-1, with 8 bases matching TRBD1. Trimming took 4 bases from V and 4 from J; bases not matched to a gene: 9. The CDR3 sequence is 16 residues long. Germline loops: CDR1 SGHVS, CDR2 FQNEAQ. The CDR3 protein is CASSSRQGQKYNEQFF. DNA of the CDR3: TGTGCCAGCAGCTCGCGACAGGGGCAAAAATACAATGAGCAGTTCTTC.

V gene TRBV7-6 combines with J gene TRBJ1-1, with D unclear. The V and J ends lost 2 bases and 2 bases respectively, with 18 bases between them. The CDR3 length is 17 residues. Looked up from germline, CDR1 is SGHVS and CDR2 is FNYEAQ. CDR3 nucleotides: TGTGCCAGCAGCTTAAGGAATCTGGGAGGGCTAAACACTGAAGCTTTCTTT. The encoded protein is CASSLRNLGGLNTEAFF.

The chain links TRBV12-3 or TRBV12-4 to TRBJ1-1; TRBD1 might be the D (5 bases). Trimming took 5 bases from V and 7 from J, leaving 17 bases between them. CDR3 length: 14 residues. CDR3 amino acids: CASSPGWGGVEAFF. Written as DNA, the CDR3 is TGTGCCAGCAGTCCAGGTTGGGGGGGGGTTGAAGCTTTCTTT.

This clonotype was detected only a few times. J is TRBJ2-3 and V is TRBV4-1, with TRBD1 matching 7 bases. This CDR3 region has 16 residues. V gave up 1 base and J gave up 2 bases; unmatched junction bases: 6. The germline CDR1 and CDR2 sequences are MGHRA and YSYEKL. The CDR3 loop reads CASSQARQGNTDTQYF. The DNA for the CDR3 is TGCGCCAGCAGCCAAGCCAGACAGGGCAACACAGATACGCAGTATTTT.

The V call is TRBV10-3, the J call TRBJ1-5; the D is unclear. V was trimmed by 4 bases and J by 0 bases, leaving 10 bases between them. The CDR3 spans 15 residues. The germline CDR1 and CDR2 sequences are ENHRY and SYGVKD. CDR3 loop: CAISVSLLSNQPQHF. CDR3 sequence (DNA): TGTGCCATCAGTGTCTCCTTGCTTAGCAATCAGCCCCAGCATTTT.

V gene TRBV28 combines with J gene TRBJ2-3; perhaps TRBD2 as D (6 bases). This CDR3 region has 15 residues. Germline V CDR1 and CDR2: MDHEN, SYDVKM. Trimming took off 5 bases at V and 8 bases at J, with 20 bases between the two ends. The CDR3 sequence is CASSPGPNFGGTQYF. CDR3 nucleotides: TGTGCCAGCAGTCCAGGGCCAAACTTCGGGGGTACGCAGTATTTT. Based on the CDR3 plus reference TRBV28 and TRBJ2-3, the full variable domain is DVKVTQSSRYLVKRTGEKVFLECVQDMDHENMFWYRQDPGLGLRLIYFSYDVKMKEKGDIPEGYSVSREKKERFSLILESASTNQTSMYLCASSPGPNFGGTQYFGPGTRLTVL.

V usage is TRBV6-2 or TRBV6-3 and J usage is TRBJ1-2; 7 nucleotides line up with TRBD1. Germline CDR1 and CDR2: MNHEY and SVGEGT. J gave up 4 bases and V 4 bases, and 6 bases lay outside the gene matches. The CDR3 has 14 residues. CDR3 protein: CASSFRTGRYGYTF. The CDR3, as DNA: TGTGCCAGCAGTTTCCGGACAGGACGCTATGGCTACACCTTC.

This clonotype came up a few times. The chain combines TRBV12-3 or TRBV12-4 with TRBJ2-7; 7 bases fit TRBD2. The CDR3 sequence is 14 residues long. After removal of 2 bases from V and 3 bases from J, the junction contained 4 bases not matched to a gene. For the CDR3, the DNA is TGTGCCAGCAGTTTATCGGCTAGCGGCTACGAGCAGTACTTC. Translation gives CASSLSASGYEQYF.

This chain connects TRBV27 to TRBJ2-4; D call uncertain. The ends were cut back, 2 bases at V and 3 bases at J, with 11 bases in the middle. Per the germline V gene, CDR1 is MNHEY and CDR2 is SMNVEV (reference sequence). The CDR3 is 15 amino acids. The CDR3 sequence is CASSLVGIGKNIQYF. The CDR3 DNA is TGTGCCAGCAGTTTAGTGGGGATAGGCAAAAACATTCAGTACTTC.

The chain recombines TRBV28 with TRBJ2-7, with D perhaps matching TRBD1 (6 bases). The V end lost 6 bases, the J end lost 0 bases, and 12 bases lay between the germline ends. This CDR3 has 14 amino acids. The germline gives CDR1 MDHEN, CDR2 SYDVKM. The CDR3 protein is CASRPQGSSYEQYF. The CDR3 nucleotides are TGTGCCAGCAGACCCCAGGGGAGCTCCTACGAGCAGTACTTC.

This rearrangement joins TRBV18 to TRBJ2-7; 8 bases align to TRBD1. The J segment lost 4 bases and the V segment lost 2 bases, leaving 4 bases of the junction unmatched. From germline, CDR1 is KGHSH and CDR2 LQKENI. The CDR3 sequence is 14 residues long. The CDR3 sequence is CASSPGDRLYEQYF. Here the CDR3 DNA reads TGTGCCAGCTCACCAGGGGACAGGCTGTACGAGCAGTACTTC.

The CDR3 DNA follows: TGTGCCATCAGCTTTGACAGGGAAGTACGCGAGCAGTACTTC. Translated, it gives CAISFDREVREQYF. The chain uses TRBV10-3 and TRBJ2-7, with 7 positions matching TRBD1. The J segment lost 6 bases and the V segment lost 6 bases, leaving 11 bases of the junction unmatched. The CDR3 is made up of 14 amino acids. Germline lookup yields CDR1 ENHRY and CDR2 SYGVKD.

The V and J genes are TRBV6-1 and TRBJ1-5; perhaps TRBD1 as D (5 bases). V was trimmed by 2 bases and J by 6 bases, leaving 14 bases between them. Germline lookup yields CDR1 MNHNS and CDR2 SASEGT. This CDR3 is 15 amino acids long. As DNA, the CDR3 is TGTGCCAGCAGTGAAATCGGGGGGATGGGTCAGCCCCAGCATTTT. Amino acid sequence: CASSEIGGMGQPQHF.

This clonotype was counted only a few times. The gene calls are TRBV11-2 and TRBJ2-7, with 7 positions matching TRBD1. Germline V CDR1 and CDR2: SGHAT, FQNNGV. V was clipped by 4 bases and J by 9 bases; unmatched bases: 12. The CDR3 sequence is 14 residues long. The CDR3 here is CASSSGLLGGGQYF. The CDR3 DNA reads as TGTGCCAGCAGCTCGGGCCTCCTAGGGGGCGGGCAGTACTTC.

CDR3 nucleotide sequence: TGTGCCAGCAGCGGGACTAGCGGGGGGGGTATTAGCACAGATACGCAGTATTTT. Protein sequence: CASSGTSGGGISTDTQYF. The V gene is TRBV7-6, the J gene TRBJ2-3; 16 bases map to TRBD2. Trimming at V came to 5 bases and at J to 0 bases, leaving 5 bases not matched to a gene. The germline gives CDR1 SGHVS, CDR2 FNYEAQ. The CDR3 has 18 amino acids.

This clonotype was detected only once. J is TRBJ2-7 and V is TRBV20-1, with 9 bases lining up with TRBD2. The CDR3 spans 14 residues. V shed 2 bases and J 4 bases; nucleotides not matched to a gene: 6. CDR1 DFQATT and CDR2 SNEGSKA come from the germline V gene (reference sequence). Here the CDR3 reads CSARLQREVYEQYF. The CDR3 DNA is TGCAGTGCTAGATTGCAGCGGGAGGTTTACGAGCAGTACTTC.

The chain couples TRBV20-1 to TRBJ1-2; D is unresolved. This CDR3 is built from 14 residues. With 5 bases removed from V and 2 bases from J, the gap between germline ends came to 15 bases. Germline CDR1 and CDR2: DFQATT and SNEGSKA (reference sequence). Written as DNA, the CDR3 is TGCAGTGCTGGGCCTGTACCCGGGAACTATGGCTACACCTTC. The encoded protein is CSAGPVPGNYGYTF.

The chain joins TRBV29-1 to TRBJ2-7, with a possible D match to TRBD1 (5 bases). This CDR3 has 11 residues. Germline values: CDR1 SQVTM, CDR2 ANQGSEA. Trimming left V 4 bases short and J 4 bases short, with 8 bases between. CDR3 sequence reads: CSVGGFYEQYF. DNA of the CDR3: TGCAGCGTTGGGGGCTTTTACGAGCAGTACTTC.

This clonotype was seen only once. The chain couples TRBV20-1 to TRBJ2-3, with 9 bases fitting TRBD2. Germline CDR1 DFQATT, CDR2 SNEGSKA (reference sequence). CDR3 size: 15 residues. Trimming took 2 bases from V and 5 from J; bases not matched to a gene: 8. The DNA for the CDR3 is TGCAGTGCTAGACCTCCCGGAGCGGGGGGAGATACGCAGTATTTT. Protein product: CSARPPGAGGDTQYF.

The chain has TRBV20-1 and TRBJ1-2; 8 bases match TRBD1. J gave up 2 bases and V 0 bases, and 8 bases lay outside the gene matches. Per germline, CDR1 DFQATT and CDR2 SNEGSKA (reference sequence). This CDR3 is built from 16 residues. The CDR3 protein is CSARDQRQGANYGYTF. CDR3 DNA: TGCAGTGCTAGAGATCAACGCCAGGGGGCAAACTATGGCTACACCTTC.

This sequence joins TRBV14 and TRBJ2-1; 13 positions match TRBD2. J gave up 5 bases and V 4 bases, and 8 bases lay outside the gene matches. CDR1 is SGHDN, CDR2 FVKESK, per germline. This CDR3 region has 17 residues. The CDR3 loop is CASSPHIGTSGNNEQFF. For the CDR3, the DNA is TGTGCCAGCAGCCCGCACATCGGGACTAGCGGGAACAATGAGCAGTTCTTC.

This clonotype was observed a few times. The CDR3 spells CATGKGSLNTDTQYF. The DNA of the CDR3 is TGTGCCACCGGAAAGGGTAGCCTAAACACAGATACGCAGTATTTT. J is TRBJ2-3 and V is TRBV10-3; D is ambiguous. V lost 10 bases to trimming and J lost 2 bases, with 19 bases between them. The CDR3 runs 15 residues. Germline V gene data show CDR1 as ENHRY and CDR2 as SYGVKD.

This chain joins TRBV10-3 and TRBJ2-3; the D gene is possibly TRBD2 (5 bases). V lost 3 bases to trimming and J lost 2 bases, with 6 bases between them. The CDR3 is 13 amino acids. CDR1 is ENHRY and CDR2 is SYGVKD in the germline V gene. CDR3 region: CAISERDTDTQYF. Written as DNA, the CDR3 is TGTGCCATCAGTGAACGGGACACAGATACGCAGTATTTT.

This clonotype was found a few times. The rearrangement uses TRBV12-3 or TRBV12-4 and TRBJ2-7; D call uncertain. The V end lost 5 bases, the J end lost 2 bases, and 13 bases lay between the germline ends. CDR3 length equals 14 residues. The CDR3 loop reads CASSPPSGAYEQYF. The CDR3 coding sequence is TGTGCCAGCAGTCCCCCCTCGGGCGCCTACGAGCAGTACTTC.

This chain uses TRBV6-2 or TRBV6-3 with TRBJ1-1; unclear D gene. Trimming cost V 2 bases and J 4 bases, with 8 bases left between them. Germline CDR1 MNHEY, CDR2 SVGEGT. The CDR3 is 13 residues long. The CDR3 sequence: CASSYVDITEAFF. For the CDR3, the DNA is TGTGCCAGCAGTTACGTGGATATCACTGAAGCTTTCTTT.

This clonotype was observed a handful of times. The V gene is TRBV6-1, the J gene TRBJ1-6; D is possibly TRBD1 (6 bases). Germline lookup yields CDR1 MNHNS and CDR2 SASEGT. The CDR3 contains 13 residues. Trimming took 6 bases from V and 6 from J, leaving 9 bases between them. CDR3 DNA: TGTGCCAGCAGGCGGACAGCTAATTCACCCCTCCACTTT. Its translation is CASRRTANSPLHF.